Below, 8 T cell receptor beta chains from the same sample are listed, as sequenced in a study of T cells in Graves' hyperthyroidism and ophthalmopathy. Amplified regions were TCR beta CDR3 sequences from RNA transcripts. TCR CDR3 underwent first-round RT-PCR with the HTBI primer set. MiXCR was run by TCRdb on the multiplex PCR reads, yielding one entry per CDR3 protein. The data contain 500,000 to 600,000 distinct CDR3 sequences, over 15% of them singletons. Sequenced input: blood. Source of these receptors: a woman aged 18-29 years with Graves' hyperthyroidism.

There are many counts of this clonotype. The rearrangement uses TRBV12-3 or TRBV12-4 and TRBJ2-1; TRBD2 matches at 13 bases. V shed 5 bases, J shed 2 bases, and the junction held 21 bases outside the gene matches. The CDR3 covers 22 residues. The CDR3 loop is CASSPVNDGRTSGRAAYNEQFF. CDR3 DNA: TGTGCCAGCAGTCCCGTTAACGACGGCCGTACTAGCGGGAGGGCCGCCTACAATGAGCAGTTCTTC.

This clonotype was picked up a small number of times. The chain recombines TRBV12-3 or TRBV12-4 with TRBJ1-2, with D unresolved. The CDR3 spans 12 residues. Trimming left V 5 bases short and J 6 bases short, with 10 bases between. CDR3 nucleotides: TGTGCCAGCAGTCAAGACCTGAATGGCTACACCTTC. Amino acids: CASSQDLNGYTF.

This clonotype has at least ten counts. The chain has TRBV20-1 and TRBJ1-6, with D hard to call. V shed 0 bases and J shed 6 bases, with 6 bases lying between them. CDR3 size: 13 residues. In germline, CDR1 is DFQATT, CDR2 SNEGSKA (reference sequence). In DNA, the CDR3 is TGCAGTGCTAGAGAAGTGGGTAATTCACCCCTCCACTTT. Its translation: CSAREVGNSPLHF.

In its sample, this clonotype was seen many times. The DNA for the CDR3 is TGTGCCAGCAGTTTCCGGGGACAGGGGAACACTGAAGCTTTCTTT. This sequence encodes CASSFRGQGNTEAFF. The gene calls are TRBV28 and TRBJ1-1, with 9 bases matching TRBD1. V gave up 3 bases and J gave up 1 base; unmatched junction bases: 3. The CDR3 totals 15 residues. The V gene's germline CDR1 is MDHEN and CDR2 SYDVKM.

The chain joins TRBV20-1 to TRBJ2-1, with D hard to call. Germline V gene data show CDR1 as DFQATT and CDR2 as SNEGSKA (reference sequence). The CDR3 covers 15 residues. Trimming cost V 0 bases and J 6 bases, with 15 bases left between them. DNA of the CDR3: TGCAGTGCTAGAGATGGAACTCCCTCCCCCAATGAGCAGTTCTTC. Amino acids: CSARDGTPSPNEQFF.

This clonotype has a handful of counts. The chain has TRBV4-3 and TRBJ2-3; D is uncertain. Trimming stripped 0 bases from V and 2 bases from J, with 9 bases between. There are 15 residues in the CDR3. Germline V CDR1 and CDR2: LGHNA, YSLEER. For the CDR3, the DNA is TGCGCCAGCAGCCAAGACCCGTCCCCCACAGATACGCAGTATTTT. Encoded protein: CASSQDPSPTDTQYF.

This clonotype was observed a few times. V usage is TRBV5-1 and J usage is TRBJ2-5, with TRBD1 as a possible D gene (6 bases). Between the trimmed V and J ends, which lost 0 bases and 5 bases, there was a span of 11 bases. Germline V CDR1 and CDR2: SGHRS, YFSETQ. The CDR3 is made up of 14 amino acids. This CDR3 reads CASSLDREGETQYF. CDR3 DNA: TGCGCCAGCAGCTTGGACAGGGAAGGGGAGACCCAGTACTTC.

This clonotype was counted between two and nine times. The rearrangement links TRBV28 to TRBJ2-7, with 7 bases lining up with TRBD2. Trimming at V came to 3 bases and at J to 2 bases, leaving 4 bases not matched to a gene. The germline gives CDR1 MDHEN, CDR2 SYDVKM. The CDR3 runs to 14 residues. CDR3 sequence: CASSFPGLTYEQYF. The CDR3 DNA is TGTGCCAGCAGTTTCCCGGGACTAACCTACGAGCAGTACTTC.